This TCR beta chain was captured in a study of CD8 T cells in ankylosing spondylitis. Study-level results: Seemingly distinctive of ankylosing spondylitis blood was a TCR beta motif formed by eight highly homologous variants. Disease-linked clones proved CD8+ and comparatively uncommon in peripheral blood.

Germline assignment: CDR1 DFQATT and CDR2 SNEGSKA (reference sequence). CDR3 length: 14 residues. Trimming removed 1 base from V and 2 bases from J; junction bases left unmatched: 2. Library preparation for TCR beta used quantitative 5'-RACE with molecular barcodes. TCRdb called the 5' RACE reads again in MiXCR, with one record for every CDR3 protein. The sample carries around 230,000 distinct CDR3 sequences, around 7.8% recorded once. This clonotype has a handful of counts. Its antigen is unidentified. Sequencing was carried out using blood, either unsorted or a sorted T cell fraction (not recorded which). The chain couples TRBV20-1 to TRBJ1-5; 7 nucleotides line up with TRBD1. This TCR derives from a male donor with ankylosing spondylitis or in good health (not recorded which). The CDR3 nucleotides read TGCAGTGCTAGAGCCGGACAGGGCAATCAGCCCCAGCATTTT. It is translated as CSARAGQGNQPQHF.